This T cell receptor beta chain emerged from a study of blood T cell repertoires in COVID-19. Here immunoSEQ multiplex PCR was the method, and the copy in TCRdb shows in-frame clones only, minus some. The sample lists 20,000 or so clones; just over 85% were seen once. This CDR3 has 15 amino acids. Germline V lookup: CDR1 MNHEY, CDR2 SMNVEV (reference sequence). V was clipped by 4 bases and J by 6 bases, with 13 bases between them. Source material: peripheral blood. This chain joins TRBV27 and TRBJ1-6, with a weak D call TRBD1 (6 bases). The TCR originated in a woman of 80 years or more with active or convalescent COVID-19. In DNA, the CDR3 is TGTGCCAGCAGTTCCCAGGGGTCGGGTAATTCACCCCTCCACTTT. This encodes CASSSQGSGNSPLHF.